These T cell receptor beta chains were read from a single sample in a study of blood T cell repertoires in COVID-19. Measured with immunoSEQ multiplex PCR; TCRdb has only the in-frame clones, and not every one. The sample consists of about 350,000 clones, roughly nine tenths of them appearing once. What was sequenced was peripheral blood. All receptors come from a woman aged 55-70 years with COVID-19, enrolled during active disease. Each CDR3 is given with its conserved first and last residue. Fields, in order: CDR3 protein, CDR3 DNA, D gene, V gene, J gene. D genes are given only for firm matches.

CDR3: CASRSRDFYEQYF; DNA: TGTGCCAGCAGATCCCGGGACTTCTACGAGCAGTACTTC; D: NA; V: TRBV6-6; J: TRBJ2-7
CDR3: CASSPTLDREAFF; DNA: TGTGCCAGCAGTCCTACCCTGGACAGGGAGGCTTTCTTT; D: TRBD1; V: TRBV28; J: TRBJ1-1
CDR3: CASSPRGQATNEKLFF; DNA: TGTGCCAGCAGTCCTCGTGGGCAGGCAACTAATGAAAAACTGTTTTTT; D: NA; V: TRBV7-9; J: TRBJ1-4
CDR3: CASSSRTGVNYGYTF; DNA: TGTGCCAGCAGCTCAAGGACAGGAGTCAACTATGGCTACACCTTC; D: TRBD1; V: TRBV9; J: TRBJ1-2
CDR3: CASRPQGAGGTEAFF; DNA: TGTGCCAGCAGACCTCAGGGGGCGGGTGGGACTGAAGCTTTCTTT; D: TRBD1; V: TRBV6-5; J: TRBJ1-1
CDR3: CASSMRQGGTGELFF; DNA: TGTGCCAGCAGCATGCGACAGGGTGGGACCGGGGAGCTGTTTTTT; D: TRBD1; V: TRBV7-3; J: TRBJ2-2
CDR3: CASSAGQWFEQYF; DNA: TGTGCCAGCAGCGCGGGACAGTGGTTCGAGCAGTACTTC; D: NA; V: TRBV11-2; J: TRBJ2-7
CDR3: CASKRDRGNQAPLHF; DNA: TGTGCCAGCAAGCGGGACAGGGGTAATCAGGCACCCCTCCACTTT; D: TRBD1; V: TRBV27; J: TRBJ1-6
CDR3: CASKTGGTEAFF; DNA: TGCGCCAGCAAGACAGGGGGCACTGAAGCTTTCTTT; D: TRBD1; V: TRBV5-1; J: TRBJ1-1
CDR3: CASSEWGGAIYGYTF; DNA: TGTGCCAGCAGTGAATGGGGGGGCGCAATCTATGGCTACACCTTC; D: NA; V: TRBV25-1; J: TRBJ1-2
CDR3: CASSHEFGQGNIGPGIYNEQFF; DNA: TGCGCCAGCAGCCACGAATTTGGCCAGGGGAACATAGGCCCTGGTATCTACAATGAGCAGTTCTTC; D: NA; V: TRBV4-1; J: TRBJ2-1
CDR3: CASSYRDRGRHGTEAFF; DNA: TGTGCCAGCAGTTACCGGGACAGGGGGCGCCATGGCACTGAAGCTTTCTTT; D: TRBD1; V: TRBV5-4; J: TRBJ1-1
CDR3: CASSGSSGGLDTQYF; DNA: TGTGCCAGCAGCGGATCTAGCGGGGGATTAGATACGCAGTATTTT; D: TRBD2; V: TRBV9; J: TRBJ2-3
CDR3: CARVLRGGTQYF; DNA: TGCGCCAGGGTGCTTAGGGGGGGTACGCAGTATTTT; D: NA; V: TRBV23-1; J: TRBJ2-3
CDR3: CASSFRVGTGEQYF; DNA: TGTGCCAGCAGTTTTCGCGTAGGGACAGGAGAGCAGTACTTC; D: TRBD1; V: TRBV27; J: TRBJ2-7
CDR3: CASSQLQVNYGYTF; DNA: TGTGCCAGCAGCCAGTTACAGGTGAACTATGGCTACACCTTC; D: NA; V: TRBV4-2; J: TRBJ1-2